This T cell receptor beta chain was identified in a study of CD8 T cells in Susac syndrome. RNA was extracted with the RNeasy kit, and a quantity of roughly 0.5 to 1 ug was reverse transcribed using random hexamers. With immunoSEQ multiplex PCR, TCR beta CDR3 was amplified across 54 Vbeta and 13 Jbeta. TCRdb ran MiXCR on the immunoSEQ multiplex PCR reads and lists one entry per CDR3 protein. The sample contains around 190,000 distinct CDR3 sequences, around 94% of which appear only once. CDR1 is SGHAT, CDR2 FQDESV, per germline (reference sequence). The CDR3 consists of 12 residues. The V end was cut by 8 bases, the J end by 11 bases, with 18 bases between. General study points: No clonal expansion appeared among CD4+ T cells in Susac patients. A relatively small number of individuals underwent TCR sequencing and HLA analysis.

High-throughput TCR beta sequencing covered peripheral CD8+ and CD4+ T cells. About this clonotype: Its specificity is unknown.

Input material: CD4+ T cells from PBMCs. This chain links TRBV11-1 with TRBJ1-1, with a weak D call TRBD1 (6 bases). This TCR derives from a human donor with Susac syndrome. The CDR3, as DNA: TGTGCCAGCCGCCATCAGGGGATCTCGGCTTTCTTT. Translated, it gives CASRHQGISAFF.